The 15 T cell receptor beta chains presented below share a single source sample, sequenced in a study of Ad26.COV2.S vaccination and SARS-CoV-2 variants. The treatment here: 15 to 20 received Ad26.COV2.S at low or high dose, single or two shots; 5 received placebo; per-sample allocation not given. Collection of samples fell on day 63 after the first vaccine or placebo injection. The table came from immunoSEQ multiplex PCR; TCRdb's copy has only in-frame clones and leaves some out. The sample yields roughly 300,000 clones, about 89% seen once. Sequencing was performed on peripheral blood, taken in a trial of Ad26.COV2.S vaccine versus placebo. All receptors come from a person aged 18-60 years who received the Ad26.COV2.S COVID-19 vaccine or a placebo.

The chain has TRBV6-5 and TRBJ2-7, with 11 bases matching TRBD2. The CDR3 is 15 residues long. Germline V gene lookup returns CDR1 MNHEY and CDR2 SVGAGI. The V gene end was trimmed by 6 bases and the J gene end by 5 bases; junction bases not matched to a gene: 9. Here the CDR3 reads CASRAGTSGRDEQYF. For the CDR3, the DNA is TGTGCCAGCAGGGCCGGGACTAGCGGACGAGACGAGCAGTACTTC.

The chain carries TRBV11-2 and TRBJ1-2; 11 nucleotides line up with TRBD1. This CDR3 has 17 residues. The V and J ends lost 6 bases and 4 bases, in that order; junction bases with no gene match: 13. Germline V gene sequence: CDR1 SGHAT, CDR2 FQNNGV. CDR3 region: CASRGPRTGGFGYGYTF. CDR3 coding DNA: TGTGCCAGCAGGGGTCCTAGGACAGGGGGCTTTGGCTATGGCTACACCTTC.

The chain links TRBV6-5 to TRBJ1-5; D is possibly TRBD1 (6 bases). The CDR3 covers 15 residues. The germline V gene encodes CDR1 MNHEY and CDR2 SVGAGI. Trimming shortened V by 6 bases and J by 4 bases, and 16 bases separated the two germline ends. DNA of the CDR3: TGTGCCAGCAGCGAGAACAGGGCACCGAATCAGCCCCAGCATTTT. It specifies CASSENRAPNQPQHF.

CDR3: CASTGGGGYTF. The CDR3 region has the DNA TGTGCCAGCACGGGTGGTGGGGGCTACACCTTC. The rearrangement uses TRBV2 and TRBJ1-2; D call uncertain. The CDR3 totals 11 residues. Germline CDR1 is SNHLY and CDR2 is FYNNEI. The V gene lost 7 bases and the J gene lost 8 bases, with 11 bases spanning the gap.

The J gene is TRBJ2-7, the V gene TRBV29-1; TRBD1 is a possible D gene (6 bases). The CDR3 covers 11 residues. V was pared by 7 bases and J by 2 bases, with 9 bases between. Per the germline V gene, CDR1 is SQVTM and CDR2 is ANQGSEA. The CDR3 here is CSGGQTYEQYF. The CDR3 DNA reads as TGCAGCGGAGGACAGACCTACGAGCAGTACTTC.

CDR3 protein: CASSFGGGYYEQYF. The CDR3 DNA follows: TGTGCCAGCAGTTTCGGGGGAGGTTACTACGAGCAGTACTTC. The rearrangement links TRBV28 to TRBJ2-7; TRBD2 might be the D (6 bases). Germline CDR1 reads MDHEN; CDR2 reads SYDVKM. This CDR3 contains 14 residues. V lost 3 bases and J lost 3, with 12 bases in between.

This chain connects TRBV5-1 to TRBJ1-5, with 9 bases fitting TRBD1. The germline gives CDR1 SGHRS, CDR2 YFSETQ. J was trimmed by 7 bases and V by 3 bases; bases with no gene match: 5. This CDR3 contains 14 residues. This chain's CDR3 is CASSSGQGGQPQHF. CDR3 nucleotide sequence: TGCGCCAGCAGCTCGGGACAGGGTGGGCAGCCCCAGCATTTT.

The J gene is TRBJ2-1, the V gene TRBV27; TRBD2 aligns across 9 bases. V dropped 0 bases and J dropped 0; count of bases not matched to a gene: 6. CDR3 length equals 18 residues. CDR1 and CDR2 from the germline V gene are MNHEY and SMNVEV (reference sequence). The CDR3 protein is CASSLSFAGGSSYNEQFF. The CDR3 DNA reads TGTGCCAGCAGTTTATCGTTCGCGGGGGGGAGCTCCTACAATGAGCAGTTCTTC.

This clone appeared many times. The V call is TRBV4-1, the J call TRBJ2-1; possible D gene TRBD1, 6 bases. Looked up from germline, CDR1 is MGHRA and CDR2 is YSYEKL. V lost 2 bases and J 4 bases, leaving 12 bases between the germline ends. The CDR3 contains 15 residues. The CDR3 reads CASSQFLGGYNEQFF. CDR3 nucleotides: TGCGCCAGCAGCCAATTCCTAGGGGGATACAATGAGCAGTTCTTC.

V and J are TRBV7-2 and TRBJ1-1; D is uncertain. The length of the CDR3 is 14 residues. V was clipped by 4 bases and J by 1 base, with 10 bases between them. Germline V lookup: CDR1 SGHTA, CDR2 FQGNSA. Here the CDR3 DNA reads TGTGCCAGCAGCTCCGCTTTGGCGAACACTGAAGCTTTCTTT. The encoded protein is CASSSALANTEAFF.

This chain links TRBV7-2 with TRBJ1-1; D unresolved. CDR1 and CDR2 from the germline V gene are SGHTA and FQGNSA. The CDR3 has 16 amino acids. V gave up 4 bases and J gave up 1 base, with 16 bases separating them. The CDR3 DNA reads TGTGCCAGCAGCTCAAAATCGGGGAGATGGAACACTGAAGCTTTCTTT. This translates into CASSSKSGRWNTEAFF.

This clone appeared a single time. The chain joins TRBV19 to TRBJ2-7; D is unresolved. This CDR3 is 15 amino acids long. V was cut by 2 bases and J by 0 bases, with 11 bases left in between. Germline loops: CDR1 LNHDA, CDR2 SQIVND (reference sequence). CDR3 coding DNA: TGTGCCAGTAGTATATCCAGCGCGAGCTCCTACGAGCAGTACTTC. This encodes CASSISSASSYEQYF.

The rearrangement uses TRBV2 and TRBJ1-2, with D unclear. There are 14 residues in the CDR3. V dropped 3 bases and J dropped 2 bases, with 10 bases sitting between them. Per germline, CDR1 SNHLY and CDR2 FYNNEI. The CDR3 nucleotides read TGTGCCAGCAGTGAGAGGCAGACCAACTATGGCTACACCTTC. It is translated as CASSERQTNYGYTF.

The genes are TRBV23-1 and TRBJ1-3; D remains ambiguous. TRBV23-1 is filed as an ORF, its function uncertain. With 3 bases removed from V and 0 bases from J, the gap between germline ends came to 9 bases. This CDR3 spans 15 amino acids. Here the CDR3 DNA reads TGCGCCAGCAGTCAGACGGGAGGCTCTGGAAACACCATATATTTT. This translates into CASSQTGGSGNTIYF.

This sequence joins TRBV6-6 and TRBJ2-5; D is perhaps TRBD1 (5 bases). CDR3 length: 16 amino acids. Trimming took off 5 bases at V and 5 bases at J, with 21 bases between the two ends. From germline, CDR1 is MNHNY and CDR2 SVGAGI (reference sequence). The CDR3 nucleotides read TGTGCCAGCAGTCCGCTCCTAGGGGTTGGTGAGGAGACCCAGTACTTC. Protein product: CASSPLLGVGEETQYF.